The present T cell receptor beta chain was sequenced within a study of blood T cell repertoires in COVID-19. TCRdb's table, derived via immunoSEQ multiplex PCR, lists solely in-frame clones and lacks some. Of 60,000 or so clones in the sample, over 75% were seen once. This CDR3 is 14 amino acids long. Per the germline V gene, CDR1 is LGHDT and CDR2 is YNNKEL (reference sequence). Trimming left V 1 base short and J 2 bases short, with 6 bases between. The origin of this receptor is a man in his sixties with acute or convalescent COVID-19. Sequencing was carried out using peripheral blood. The rearrangement links TRBV3-1 (or the pseudogene TRBV3-2) to TRBJ1-5; D is uncertain. The CDR3 sequence is CASSQGRRNQPQHF. The DNA for the CDR3 is TGTGCCAGCAGCCAAGGGCGGCGCAATCAGCCCCAGCATTTT.